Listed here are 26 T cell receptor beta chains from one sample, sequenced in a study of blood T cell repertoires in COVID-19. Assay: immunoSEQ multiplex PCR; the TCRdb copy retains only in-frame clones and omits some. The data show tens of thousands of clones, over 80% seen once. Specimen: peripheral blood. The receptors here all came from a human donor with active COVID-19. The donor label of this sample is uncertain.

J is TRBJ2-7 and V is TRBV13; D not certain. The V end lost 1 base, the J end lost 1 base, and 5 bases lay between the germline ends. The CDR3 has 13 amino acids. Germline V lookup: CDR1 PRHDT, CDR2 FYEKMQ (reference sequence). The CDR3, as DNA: TGTGCCAGCAGCTTAGTCGGGTCCTACGAGCAGTACTTC. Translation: CASSLVGSYEQYF.

The chain's CDR3 is CASTRQGVGTDTQYF. CDR3 bases: TGTGCCAGTACCAGACAGGGGGTGGGCACAGATACGCAGTATTTT. The chain has TRBV19 and TRBJ2-3; 9 bases match TRBD1. The CDR3 sequence is 15 residues long. The V and J ends lost 7 bases and 1 base, in that order; junction bases with no gene match: 6. The V gene's germline CDR1 is LNHDA and CDR2 SQIVND (reference sequence). Based on the CDR3 plus reference TRBV19 and TRBJ2-3, the full variable domain is DGGITQSPKYLFRKEGQNVTLSCEQNLNHDAMYWYRQDPGQGLRLIYYSQIVNDFQKGDIAEGYSVSREKKESFPLTVTSAQKNPTAFYLCASTRQGVGTDTQYFGPGTRLTVL.

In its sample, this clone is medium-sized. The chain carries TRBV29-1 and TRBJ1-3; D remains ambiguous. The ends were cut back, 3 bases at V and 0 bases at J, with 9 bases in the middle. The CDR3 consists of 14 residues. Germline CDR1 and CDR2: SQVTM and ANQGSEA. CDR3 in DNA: TGCAGCGTTGATATCTCAGGCTCTGGAAACACCATATATTTT. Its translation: CSVDISGSGNTIYF.

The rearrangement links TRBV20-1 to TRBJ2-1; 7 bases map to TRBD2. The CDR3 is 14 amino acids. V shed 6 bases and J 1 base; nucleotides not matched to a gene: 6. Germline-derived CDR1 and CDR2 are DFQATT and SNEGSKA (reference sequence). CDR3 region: CSASPSGSYNEQFF. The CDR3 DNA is TGCAGTGCCAGTCCTAGCGGTTCCTACAATGAGCAGTTCTTC.

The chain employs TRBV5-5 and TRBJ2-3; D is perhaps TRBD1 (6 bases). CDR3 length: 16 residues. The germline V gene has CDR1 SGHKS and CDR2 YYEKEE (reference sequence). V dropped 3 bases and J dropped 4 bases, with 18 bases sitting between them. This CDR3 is CASSYLPGTRADTQYF. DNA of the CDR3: TGTGCCAGCAGCTACCTCCCAGGGACACGCGCAGATACGCAGTATTTT.

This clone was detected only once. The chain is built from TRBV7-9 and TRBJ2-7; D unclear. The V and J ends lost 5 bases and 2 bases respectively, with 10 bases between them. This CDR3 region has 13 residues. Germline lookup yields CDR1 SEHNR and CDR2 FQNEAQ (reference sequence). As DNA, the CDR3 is TGTGCCAGCAGCCTCGCGGCGGCCTACGAGCAGTACTTC. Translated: CASSLAAAYEQYF.

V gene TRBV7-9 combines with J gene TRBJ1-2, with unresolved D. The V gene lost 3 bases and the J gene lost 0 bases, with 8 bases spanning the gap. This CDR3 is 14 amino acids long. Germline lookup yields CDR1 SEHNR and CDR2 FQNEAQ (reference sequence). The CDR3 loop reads CASSFREANYGYTF. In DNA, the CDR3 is TGTGCCAGCAGCTTTAGAGAGGCTAACTATGGCTACACCTTC.

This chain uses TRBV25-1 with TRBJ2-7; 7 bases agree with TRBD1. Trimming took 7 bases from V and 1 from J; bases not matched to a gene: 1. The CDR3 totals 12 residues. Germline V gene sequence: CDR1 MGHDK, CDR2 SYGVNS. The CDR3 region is CASTGQSYEQYF. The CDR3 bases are TGTGCCAGCACGGGACAGTCCTACGAGCAGTACTTC.

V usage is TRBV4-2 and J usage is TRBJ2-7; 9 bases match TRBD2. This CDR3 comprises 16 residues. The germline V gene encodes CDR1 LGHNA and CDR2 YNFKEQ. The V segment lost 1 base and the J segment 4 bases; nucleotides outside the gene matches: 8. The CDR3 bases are TGTGCCAGCAGCCAAGGAGGCGGGAGGGACCCGTACGAGCAGTACTTC. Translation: CASSQGGGRDPYEQYF.

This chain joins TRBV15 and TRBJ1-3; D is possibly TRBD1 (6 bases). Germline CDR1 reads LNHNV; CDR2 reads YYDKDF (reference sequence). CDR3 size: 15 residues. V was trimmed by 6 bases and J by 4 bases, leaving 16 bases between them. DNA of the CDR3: TGTGCCACCAGTATAGGGGGAAGCCTAGGAAACACCATATATTTT. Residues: CATSIGGSLGNTIYF.

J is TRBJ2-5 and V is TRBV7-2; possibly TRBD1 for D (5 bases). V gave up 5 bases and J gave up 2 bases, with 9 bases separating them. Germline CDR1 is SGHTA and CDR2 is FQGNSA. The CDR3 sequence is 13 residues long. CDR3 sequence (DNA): TGTGCCAGCAGCCCGAAGGGGCAAGAGACCCAGTACTTC. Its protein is CASSPKGQETQYF.

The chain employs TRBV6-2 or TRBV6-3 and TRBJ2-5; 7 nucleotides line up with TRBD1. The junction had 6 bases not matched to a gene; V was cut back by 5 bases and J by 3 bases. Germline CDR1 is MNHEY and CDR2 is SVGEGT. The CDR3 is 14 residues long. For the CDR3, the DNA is TGTGCCAGCAGTAGAGGGGGCAGGGAAGAGACCCAGTACTTC. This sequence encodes CASSRGGREETQYF.

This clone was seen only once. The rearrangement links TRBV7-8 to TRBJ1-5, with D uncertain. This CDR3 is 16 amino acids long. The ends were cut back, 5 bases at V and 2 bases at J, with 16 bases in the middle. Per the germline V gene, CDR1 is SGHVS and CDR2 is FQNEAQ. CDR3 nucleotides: TGTGCCAGCAGCCCCGGTTTTGACACCCGCAATCAGCCCCAGCATTTT. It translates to CASSPGFDTRNQPQHF.

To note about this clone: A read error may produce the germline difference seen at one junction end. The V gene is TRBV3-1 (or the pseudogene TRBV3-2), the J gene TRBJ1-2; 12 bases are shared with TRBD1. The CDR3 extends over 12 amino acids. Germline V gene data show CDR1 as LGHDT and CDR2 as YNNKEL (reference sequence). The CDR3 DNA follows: TGTGCCAGCAGCCTTGGGACAGGGGGCATGGCGTTC. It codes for CASSLGTGGMAF.

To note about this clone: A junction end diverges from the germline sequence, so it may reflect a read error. This CDR3 is CASSSARGSSGANVPTF. The CDR3 DNA reads TGTGCCAGCAGTTCCGCCCGCGGGAGCTCTGGGGCCAACGTCCCGACTTTC. The chain is built from TRBV7-9 and TRBJ2-6; 7 bases are a match to TRBD2. Germline V gives CDR1 SEHNR, CDR2 FQNEAQ (reference sequence). The length of the CDR3 is 17 residues.

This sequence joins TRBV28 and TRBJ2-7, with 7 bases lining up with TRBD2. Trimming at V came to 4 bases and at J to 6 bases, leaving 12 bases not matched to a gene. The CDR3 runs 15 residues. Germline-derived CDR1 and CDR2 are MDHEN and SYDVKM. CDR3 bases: TGTGCCAGCAGTTCCTTCGAGGGTGGGGAGGGCGAGCAGTACTTC. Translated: CASSSFEGGEGEQYF.

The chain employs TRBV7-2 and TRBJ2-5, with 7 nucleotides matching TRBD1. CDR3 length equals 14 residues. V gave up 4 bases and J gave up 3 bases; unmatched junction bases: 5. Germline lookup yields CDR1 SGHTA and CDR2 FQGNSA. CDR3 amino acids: CASSSNRGKETQYF. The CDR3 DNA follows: TGTGCCAGCAGCTCGAACAGGGGAAAAGAGACCCAGTACTTC.

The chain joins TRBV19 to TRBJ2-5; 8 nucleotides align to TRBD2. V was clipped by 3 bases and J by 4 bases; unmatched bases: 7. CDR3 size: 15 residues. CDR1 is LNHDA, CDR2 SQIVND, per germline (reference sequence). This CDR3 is CASSIRAGESETQYF. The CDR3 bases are TGTGCCAGTAGTATCCGAGCGGGAGAGTCAGAGACCCAGTACTTC.

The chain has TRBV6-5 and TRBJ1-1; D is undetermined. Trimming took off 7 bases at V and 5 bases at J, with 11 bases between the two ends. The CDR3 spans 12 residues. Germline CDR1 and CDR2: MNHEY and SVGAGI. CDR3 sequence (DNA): TGTGCCAGCATGCGGGATAGGACTGAAGCTTTCTTT. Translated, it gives CASMRDRTEAFF.

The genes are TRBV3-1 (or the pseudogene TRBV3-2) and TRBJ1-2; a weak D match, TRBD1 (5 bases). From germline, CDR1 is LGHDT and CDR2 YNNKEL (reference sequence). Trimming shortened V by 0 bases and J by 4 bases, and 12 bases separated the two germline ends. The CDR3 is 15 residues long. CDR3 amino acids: CASSQDPGGGYGYTF. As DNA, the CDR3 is TGTGCCAGCAGCCAAGATCCCGGGGGAGGCTATGGCTACACCTTC.

The CDR3 loop reads CASSRPLGGDTQYF. The CDR3 DNA reads as TGTGCCAGCAGTCGCCCCCTGGGGGGAGATACGCAGTATTTT. The chain carries TRBV6-5 and TRBJ2-3; weak D call: TRBD2 (6 bases). The V gene lost 5 bases and the J gene lost 5 bases, with 14 bases spanning the gap. The germline V gene encodes CDR1 MNHEY and CDR2 SVGAGI. This CDR3 comprises 14 residues.

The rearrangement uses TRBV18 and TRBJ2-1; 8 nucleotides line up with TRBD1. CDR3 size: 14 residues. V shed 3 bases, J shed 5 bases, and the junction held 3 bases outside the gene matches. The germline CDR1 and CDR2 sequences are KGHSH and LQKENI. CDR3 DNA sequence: TGTGCCAGCTCACCGCTGACAGGGGACAATGAGCAGTTCTTC. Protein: CASSPLTGDNEQFF.

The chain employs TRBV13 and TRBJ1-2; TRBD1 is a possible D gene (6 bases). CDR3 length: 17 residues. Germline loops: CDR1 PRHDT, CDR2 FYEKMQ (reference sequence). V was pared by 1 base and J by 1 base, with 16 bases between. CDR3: CASSLEAGGRLNYGYTF. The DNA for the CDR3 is TGTGCCAGCAGCTTAGAGGCTGGGGGCCGCCTTAACTATGGCTACACCTTC. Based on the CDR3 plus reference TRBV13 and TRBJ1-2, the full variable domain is AAGVIQSPRHLIKEKRETATLKCYPIPRHDTVYWYQQGPGQDPQFLISFYEKMQSDKGSIPDRFSAQQFSDYHSELNMSSLELGDSALYFCASSLEAGGRLNYGYTFGSGTRLTVV.

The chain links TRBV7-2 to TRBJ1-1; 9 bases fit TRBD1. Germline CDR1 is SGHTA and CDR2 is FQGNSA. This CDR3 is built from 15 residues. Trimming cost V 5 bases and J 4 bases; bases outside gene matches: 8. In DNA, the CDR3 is TGTGCCAGCAGCCCTCGGACAGGGGCGGGCACTGAAGCTTTCTTT. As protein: CASSPRTGAGTEAFF.

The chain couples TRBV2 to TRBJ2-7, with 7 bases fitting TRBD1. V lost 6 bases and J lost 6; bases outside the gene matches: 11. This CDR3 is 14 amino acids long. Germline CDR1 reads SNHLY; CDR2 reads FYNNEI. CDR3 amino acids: CASRSGTVLREQYF. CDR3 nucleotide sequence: TGTGCCAGCAGGTCCGGGACAGTCTTGCGCGAGCAGTACTTC.

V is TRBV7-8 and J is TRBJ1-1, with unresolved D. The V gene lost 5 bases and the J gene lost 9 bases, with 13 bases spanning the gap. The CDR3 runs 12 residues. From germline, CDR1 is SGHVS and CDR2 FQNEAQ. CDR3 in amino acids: CASSPWTGKAFF. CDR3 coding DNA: TGTGCCAGCAGCCCGTGGACGGGGAAAGCTTTCTTT.